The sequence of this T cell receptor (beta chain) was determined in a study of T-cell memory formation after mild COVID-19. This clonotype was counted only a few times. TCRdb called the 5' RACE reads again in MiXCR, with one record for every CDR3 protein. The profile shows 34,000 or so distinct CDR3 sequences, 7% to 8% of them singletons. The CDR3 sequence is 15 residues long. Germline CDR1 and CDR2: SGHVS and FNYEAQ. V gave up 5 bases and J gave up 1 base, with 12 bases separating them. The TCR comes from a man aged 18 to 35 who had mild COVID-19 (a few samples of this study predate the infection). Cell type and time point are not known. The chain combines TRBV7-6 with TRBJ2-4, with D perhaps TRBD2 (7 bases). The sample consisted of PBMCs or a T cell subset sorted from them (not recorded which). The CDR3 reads CASSPRGAAKNIQYF. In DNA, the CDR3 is TGTGCCAGCAGCCCTCGGGGGGCCGCCAAAAACATTCAGTACTTC.